This T cell receptor (beta chain) is drawn from a study of T cells in Graves' hyperthyroidism and ophthalmopathy. Amplification of TCR beta CDR3 regions used RNA as the template. In the first-round RT-PCR of the TCR CDR3, the HTBI primer set was used. TCRdb itself ran the multiplex PCR reads through MiXCR, one entry per CDR3 protein. The table includes about 420,000 distinct CDR3 sequences, roughly 15% detected once. This clonotype was seen at least ten times. This CDR3 is built from 15 residues. Losses at the gene ends were 3 bases for V and 2 bases for J; bases not matched to a gene: 4. Germline assignment: CDR1 MDHEN and CDR2 SYDVKM. Diagnosing involved the use of clinical symptoms, serum thyroxine and TRAb, thyroid ultrasound and orbital computed tomography.

The receptor was isolated from a woman under 30 with Graves' hyperthyroidism. Sequencing was carried out using blood. V is TRBV28 and J is TRBJ1-5, with 7 bases lining up with TRBD1. CDR3 protein: CASSFGTDRNQPQHF. CDR3 coding DNA: TGTGCCAGCAGTTTTGGGACAGACCGCAATCAGCCCCAGCATTTT.